These 24 T cell receptor beta chains were all obtained from the same sample, sequenced in a study of identical twins. TCRdb ran MiXCR on the 5' RACE reads and lists one entry per CDR3 protein. The table lists 1.5 million to 2 million distinct CDR3 sequences, less than 35% of them singletons. The specimen was cord blood. The receptor set was obtained from a newborn girl in good health.

This clonotype has only a few counts. This chain uses TRBV7-9 with TRBJ1-2, with a weak D call TRBD1 (5 bases). This CDR3 comprises 15 residues. CDR1 is SEHNR, CDR2 FQNEAQ, per germline (reference sequence). V lost 5 bases and J 0 bases, leaving 13 bases between the germline ends. This CDR3 is CASSLGAPSNYGYTF. DNA of the CDR3: TGTGCCAGCAGCCTCGGGGCCCCCTCTAACTATGGCTACACCTTC.

The chain combines TRBV4-1 with TRBJ2-1, with D possibly TRBD2 on 5 matching bases. The DNA matches TRBJ2-7 better at its end, which makes the J call doubtful. The length of the CDR3 is 17 residues. The V gene's germline CDR1 is MGHRA and CDR2 YSYEKL. CDR3 sequence (DNA): TGCGCCAGCAGCCAAGGATCATTGAAAGCGGTAGTAAATGAGCAGTACTTC. It translates to CASSQGSLKAVVNEQYF.

This clonotype came up a few times. This sequence joins TRBV13 and TRBJ2-7; TRBD2 agrees at 8 bases. J lost 4 bases, V lost 4 bases, and 9 bases had no gene match. The CDR3 contains 15 residues. From germline, CDR1 is PRHDT and CDR2 FYEKMQ (reference sequence). The CDR3 is CASSSSPGLVYEQYF. CDR3 DNA: TGTGCCAGCAGCTCAAGTCCGGGACTAGTTTACGAGCAGTACTTC.

There are a few counts of this clonotype. The chain joins TRBV5-1 to TRBJ2-7; 7 nucleotides match TRBD2. Germline CDR1 and CDR2: SGHRS and YFSETQ. J was trimmed by 3 bases and V by 0 bases; bases with no gene match: 6. The CDR3 sequence is 15 residues long. The CDR3 DNA reads as TGCGCCAGCAGCTTGGATGGGGGAGGGTACTACGAGCAGTACTTC. Its protein product is CASSLDGGGYYEQYF.

The chain links TRBV5-1 to TRBJ2-1, with D tentatively TRBD2 (7 bases). This CDR3 has 19 amino acids. V was pared by 1 base and J by 10 bases, with 30 bases between. In germline, CDR1 is SGHRS, CDR2 YFSETQ. In DNA, the CDR3 is TGCGCCAGCAGCTTGACGTCGGCGGGGGCCTTTTCCTTTACCGGGGAGCAGTTCTTC. Translating it yields CASSLTSAGAFSFTGEQFF.

V and J are TRBV5-1 and TRBJ1-6; D is ambiguous. The CDR3 is 17 amino acids. Germline CDR1 reads SGHRS; CDR2 reads YFSETQ. Trimming stripped 4 bases from V and 0 bases from J, with 14 bases between. The CDR3 DNA reads TGCGCCAGCAGCCCCGGGGAAGGGAGCTCCTATAATTCACCCCTCCACTTT. Encoded protein: CASSPGEGSSYNSPLHF.

The genes are TRBV12-3 or TRBV12-4 and TRBJ2-1; TRBD2 matches at 12 bases. Trimming removed 6 bases from V and 0 bases from J; junction bases left unmatched: 9. The CDR3 extends over 18 amino acids. The CDR3 nucleotides read TGTGCCAGCAGGCCCCTAGCGGGAGGGCCTCGCTCCTACAATGAGCAGTTCTTC. Its translation is CASRPLAGGPRSYNEQFF.

V gene TRBV6-5 combines with J gene TRBJ2-5, with D perhaps matching TRBD1 (5 bases). CDR1 is MNHEY, CDR2 SVGAGI, per germline. The germline V and J ends were trimmed by 4 bases and 3 bases, with 9 bases remaining between them. The CDR3 consists of 13 residues. CDR3 DNA sequence: TGTGCCAGCAGTTCCCGACAGAAAGAGACCCAGTACTTC. Encoded protein: CASSSRQKETQYF.

Only a few counts were recorded for this clonotype. The chain employs TRBV7-8 and TRBJ1-2, with a tentative D call TRBD1 (5 bases). In germline, CDR1 is SGHVS, CDR2 FQNEAQ. The CDR3 contains 17 residues. Trimming took off 1 base at V and 1 base at J, with 16 bases between the two ends. CDR3 protein: CASSLVGGPILNYGYTF. In DNA form, the CDR3 reads TGTGCCAGCAGCTTAGTGGGGGGACCGATCCTTAACTATGGCTACACCTTC.

The J gene is TRBJ1-2, the V gene TRBV6-1, with no clear D. CDR3 length equals 13 residues. Between the trimmed V and J ends, which lost 5 bases and 8 bases, there was a span of 15 bases. Germline V lookup: CDR1 MNHNS, CDR2 SASEGT. CDR3 in amino acids: CASSQLAGGGYTF. DNA for the CDR3: TGTGCCAGCAGTCAACTCGCAGGAGGGGGCTACACCTTC.

The V and J genes are TRBV20-1 and TRBJ2-3; no clear D. Germline lookup yields CDR1 DFQATT and CDR2 SNEGSKA (reference sequence). The CDR3 contains 14 residues. Trimming pared 2 bases from V and 4 bases from J, leaving 13 bases between. Here the CDR3 reads CSARPNQGPDTQYF. The CDR3 region has the DNA TGCAGTGCTAGACCGAACCAAGGGCCAGATACGCAGTATTTT.

The V call is TRBV5-1, the J call TRBJ2-1, with 7 positions matching TRBD1. Germline CDR1 and CDR2: SGHRS and YFSETQ. After removal of 2 bases from V and 6 bases from J, the junction contained 17 bases not matched to a gene. CDR3 size: 18 residues. The CDR3 DNA reads TGCGCCAGCAGCTTTTCCACCTTGACAGGGTCAACGGGCAATGAGCAGTTCTTC. Protein product: CASSFSTLTGSTGNEQFF.

About this clonotype: A single base separates this from a much larger clone, so it may be a read error. The V call is TRBV7-9, the J call TRBJ1-2, with D possibly being TRBD1 (5 bases). V lost 2 bases and J lost 6, with 10 bases in between. From germline, CDR1 is SEHNR and CDR2 FQNEAQ (reference sequence). The CDR3 has 13 amino acids. The CDR3 DNA reads TGTGCCAGCAGCTTACAGGGTCCCCATGGCTACACCTTC. Translated: CASSLQGPHGYTF.

This chain connects TRBV25-1 to TRBJ2-5, with D hard to call. Germline CDR1 reads MGHDK; CDR2 reads SYGVNS. CDR3 length: 16 amino acids. V was trimmed by 1 base and J by 2 bases, leaving 14 bases between them. CDR3 region: CASSEWPRTEQETQYF. The CDR3 region has the DNA TGTGCCAGCAGTGAATGGCCTCGGACGGAACAAGAGACCCAGTACTTC.

The chain combines TRBV3-1 with TRBJ2-7; 8 nucleotides agree with TRBD1. The trim removed 1 base at V and 0 bases at J, leaving 5 bases unmatched. The CDR3 length is 16 residues. Germline assignment: CDR1 LGHDT and CDR2 YNNKEL (reference sequence). This CDR3 reads CASSQAWDRSSYEQYF. CDR3 in DNA: TGTGCCAGCAGCCAAGCCTGGGACAGGAGCTCCTACGAGCAGTACTTC.

The table lists this clonotype with many counts. The chain is built from TRBV2 and TRBJ2-4, with D unclear. The CDR3 consists of 14 residues. The V gene's germline CDR1 is SNHLY and CDR2 FYNNEI. V shed 7 bases and J shed 0 bases, with 10 bases lying between them. The CDR3 sequence: CASTETEAKNIQYF. The CDR3 DNA reads as TGTGCCAGCACCGAGACTGAAGCCAAAAACATTCAGTACTTC.

The chain is built from TRBV4-1 and TRBJ2-3; 9 bases line up with TRBD2. The CDR3 is made up of 17 amino acids. Germline V gene sequence: CDR1 MGHRA, CDR2 YSYEKL. The junction had 14 bases not matched to a gene; V was cut back by 4 bases and J by 6 bases. The chain's CDR3 is CASSLGWASGIGDTQYF. DNA for the CDR3: TGCGCCAGCAGCCTAGGATGGGCTAGCGGGATAGGGGATACGCAGTATTTT.

This clonotype was counted between two and nine times. The V gene is TRBV10-3, the J gene TRBJ1-2, with D possibly TRBD1 on 6 matching bases. Germline V lookup: CDR1 ENHRY, CDR2 SYGVKD. Trimming removed 10 bases at V and 5 bases at J, with 20 bases between. The CDR3 consists of 14 residues. The CDR3 region has the DNA TGTGCCACTTACTTGGAACAGGGAGGGTATGGCTACACCTTC. Translated: CATYLEQGGYGYTF.

Points on this clonotype: The germline gene is not matched at one end of the junction; a read error may be the cause. This chain connects TRBV28 to TRBJ2-7; 7 bases are shared with TRBD2. The CDR3 is made up of 18 amino acids. CDR1 MDHEN and CDR2 SYDVKM come from the germline V gene. The CDR3 DNA reads TGTGCCAGCAGTTTGCCACCGTTTGTTCGGCCGGGGGGTTACGAGCGGTACTTC. It encodes CASSLPPFVRPGGYERYF.

The sample holds a few counts of this clonotype. The chain links TRBV2 to TRBJ2-5; the D is unclear. The CDR3 extends over 14 amino acids. Trimming removed 6 bases from V and 11 bases from J, with 22 bases in between. CDR1 and CDR2 from the germline V gene are SNHLY and FYNNEI. CDR3 protein: CASRDGSAINEQYF. For the CDR3, the DNA is TGTGCCAGCAGGGACGGGTCCGCGATCAATGAGCAGTACTTC.

This clonotype was seen a few times. The chain is built from TRBV27 and TRBJ1-6, with 8 bases lining up with TRBD1. The germline V gene encodes CDR1 MNHEY and CDR2 SMNVEV (reference sequence). There are 13 residues in the CDR3. V trimming: 6 bases; J trimming: 10 bases; junction bases outside the gene matches: 5. This chain's CDR3 is CASSRTGTSPLHF. CDR3 bases: TGTGCCAGCAGCCGGACAGGGACGTCACCCCTCCACTTT.

This clonotype was picked up a small number of times. This chain uses TRBV28 with TRBJ2-5, with D uncertain. This CDR3 spans 12 amino acids. Trimming removed 10 bases at V and 5 bases at J, with 14 bases between. Germline V CDR1 and CDR2: MDHEN, SYDVKM. CDR3 in DNA: TGTGCCACCGGTCTAGTGGTGGAGACCCAGTACTTC. This codes for CATGLVVETQYF.

The V call is TRBV20-1, the J call TRBJ2-5, with 9 nucleotides matching TRBD2. Germline V CDR1 and CDR2: DFQATT, SNEGSKA (reference sequence). The length of the CDR3 is 13 residues. Losses at the gene ends were 4 bases for V and 5 bases for J; bases not matched to a gene: 5. CDR3 region: CSATLAGLETQYF. The CDR3 DNA sequence: TGCAGTGCTACCCTAGCGGGGTTGGAGACCCAGTACTTC.

This clonotype occurred a few times. This sequence joins TRBV6-2 or TRBV6-3 and TRBJ2-1, with D perhaps TRBD1 or TRBD2 (6 bases each). The V and J ends lost 6 bases and 6 bases respectively, with 12 bases between them. The CDR3 consists of 13 residues. Germline V gene sequence: CDR1 MNHEY, CDR2 SVGEGT. CDR3 amino acids: CASRVGGSNEQFF. DNA for the CDR3: TGTGCCAGCAGAGTAGGGGGGAGCAATGAGCAGTTCTTC.